The present TCR beta chain was sequenced within a study of T cells in Graves' hyperthyroidism and ophthalmopathy. Amplification targeted TCR beta CDR3 regions from RNA transcripts. The HTBI primer set was used in a first-round RT-PCR of the TCR CDR3. Via MiXCR, TCRdb re-called the multiplex PCR reads, giving one row per CDR3 protein. In the table there are around 600,000 distinct CDR3 sequences, approximately 15% of which are singletons. This clonotype was detected many times. Patients were excluded for uncontrolled infection, other autoimmune disease, pregnancy or lactation. Used for diagnoses were clinical symptoms, serum thyroxine and TRAb, thyroid ultrasound and orbital computed tomography. The germline gives CDR1 LGHDT, CDR2 YNNKEL (reference sequence). The length of the CDR3 is 13 residues. Deletions cut 7 bases from V and 3 bases from J, with 11 bases between.

The chain employs TRBV3-1 and TRBJ2-3, with no clear D. This clonotype was sampled from a woman aged 18-29 years with Graves' ophthalmopathy. Input material: blood. The CDR3 here is CASTSWETDTQYF. For the CDR3, the DNA is TGTGCCAGCACCTCCTGGGAAACAGATACGCAGTATTTT.